Each of the 11 T cell receptor beta chains below was sequenced from the same sample in a study of tumor and adjacent non-tumor tissue in lung cancer. RNA was extracted from bulk tissue without any cell sorting. Three rounds of nested PCR, following a modified ARM-PCR protocol, produced the TCRbeta library. One entry per CDR3 protein, called by TCRdb with MiXCR from the multiplex PCR reads. Of 120,000 or so distinct CDR3 sequences in the sample, over 70% were seen once. Sequencing was done on a sample of lung tumor tissue. The receptors here all came from a man between 65 and 85 years old with non-small cell lung cancer.

The V gene is TRBV11-3, the J gene TRBJ2-1; 10 nucleotides agree with TRBD2. Unmatched junction bases numbered 10, after V lost 5 bases and J lost 3 bases. CDR3 length: 17 residues. The germline V gene has CDR1 SGHNT and CDR2 YENEEA. The CDR3 DNA follows: TGTGCCAGCAGCCTCCTAGAAACTAGCGGGGACTACAATGAGCAGTTCTTC. Protein: CASSLLETSGDYNEQFF. Variable domain in full (rest from reference TRBV11-3 and TRBJ2-1): EAGVVQSPRYKIIEKKQPVAFWCNPISGHNTLYWYLQNLGQGPELLIRYENEEAVDDSQLPKDRFSAERLKGVDSTLKIQPAELGDSAVYLCASSLLETSGDYNEQFFGPGTRLTVL.

This clonotype was picked up many times. CDR3 loop: CASSYWTGEYF. Here the CDR3 DNA reads TGTGCCAGCAGTTACTGGACAGGGGAGTACTTC. The chain combines TRBV6-5 with TRBJ2-7; the match to TRBD1 covers 9 bases. This CDR3 is built from 11 residues. V shed 1 base and J 11 bases; nucleotides not matched to a gene: 0. In germline, CDR1 is MNHEY, CDR2 SVGAGI.

This clonotype was seen ten or more times. The gene calls are TRBV11-3 and TRBJ1-2; the D is unclear. The CDR3 spans 13 residues. CDR1 is SGHNT, CDR2 YENEEA, per germline. Trimming cost V 1 base and J 6 bases, with 9 bases left between them. The chain's CDR3 is CASSLARLDGYTF. The CDR3 region has the DNA TGTGCCAGCAGCTTAGCCAGGTTGGATGGCTACACCTTC.

This clonotype was picked up a small number of times. This rearrangement joins TRBV2 to TRBJ2-2; no clear D gene. This CDR3 comprises 12 residues. Germline V gene data show CDR1 as SNHLY and CDR2 as FYNNEI. V gave up 2 bases and J gave up 10 bases, with 8 bases separating them. The CDR3 region is CASSEFSEELFF. CDR3 DNA: TGTGCCAGCAGTGAATTTTCAGAGGAGCTGTTTTTT.

In regard to this clonotype: At one of its ends the junction is not consistent with the germline gene, which may arise from a read error. This chain links TRBV24-1 with TRBJ1-5; no firm D call. The germline V gene encodes CDR1 KGHDR and CDR2 SFDVKD. The CDR3 sequence is 18 residues long. Here the CDR3 reads CTTSDGQVKPHQGRPQHF. CDR3 DNA: TGTACCACCAGTGACGGGCAGGTAAAGCCCCACCAAGGGCGGCCCCAGCATTTT.

This clonotype has only a few counts. Because the CDR3's place on the DNA is in doubt, the DNA is left out and the CDR3 is given as listed by TCRdb. CDR3 region: CSADVAGGTGELSF. The chain is built from TRBV29-1 and TRBJ2-2; TRBD2, the table's D call, lacks a check against the DNA. CDR1 SQVTM and CDR2 ANQGSEA come from the germline V gene. Counting both end residues, the CDR3 totals 14 amino acids.

Details on this clonotype: Without the conserved terminal phenylalanine or tryptophan, this CDR3 likely stems from a read error. The V call is TRBV5-4, the J call TRBJ2-3; D is undetermined. CDR1 is SGHNT and CDR2 is YYREEE in the germline V gene (reference sequence). CDR3 length equals 12 residues. Between the trimmed V and J ends, which lost 4 bases and 6 bases, there was a span of 9 bases. The CDR3 DNA sequence: TGTGCCAGCAGCAGAATAGGTGATACGCAGTATTCT. It yields the protein CASSRIGDTQYS.

Concerning this clonotype: A read error may account for a junction end that differs from germline. The rearrangement joins TRBV10-2 to TRBJ1-5; 9 bases match TRBD1. This CDR3 region has 14 residues. Per germline, CDR1 WSHSY and CDR2 SAAADI. This chain's CDR3 is CVSNWDRENQPRHF. CDR3 nucleotides: TGCGTCAGCAACTGGGACAGGGAGAACCAGCCCCGGCATTTT.

In the case of this clonotype: One end of the junction fails to match germline, which may point to a read error. The chain is built from TRBV2 and TRBJ2-1, with a weak D call TRBD2 (6 bases). Germline V gene data show CDR1 as SNHLY and CDR2 as FYNNEI. This CDR3 is 17 amino acids long. CDR3 sequence (DNA): TGTGCCTGCAGTGAATTCCGTATTAGCGGAGGTAACAATGAGCAGTTCTTC. Protein: CACSEFRISGGNNEQFF. Filled out from reference TRBV2 and TRBJ2-1, the complete variable domain reads EPEVTQTPSHQVTQMGQEVILRCVPISNHLYFYWYRQILGQKVEFLVSFYNNEISEKSEIFDDQFSVERPDGSNFTLKIRSTKLEDSAMYFCACSEFRISGGNNEQFFGPGTRLTVL.

To note about this clonotype: The junction and the germline gene differ at one end; a read error may be behind it. The V call is TRBV4-1, the J call TRBJ2-2; a weak D match, TRBD2 (6 bases). The CDR3 contains 20 residues. The germline V gene encodes CDR1 MGHRA and CDR2 YSYEKL. The CDR3 region is CASRAGGSSAGPRGIGEPFF. In DNA, the CDR3 is TGCGCCAGCAGAGCAGGAGGGTCTAGCGCGGGGCCGCGGGGAATCGGGGAGCCGTTTTTT.

The chain combines TRBV5-6 with TRBJ1-6; D is perhaps TRBD1 (6 bases). Trimming stripped 4 bases from V and 10 bases from J, with 18 bases between. CDR1 is SGHDT, CDR2 YYEEEE, per germline. The CDR3 spans 15 residues. The CDR3 here is CASSPVTVGGSPLHF. In DNA form, the CDR3 reads TGTGCCAGCAGCCCGGTGACAGTAGGGGGATCACCCCTCCACTTT.